Below are 2 T cell receptor beta chains sequenced from a single sample in a study of T cell clones after liver transplantation. Libraries were prepared by immunoSEQ multiplex PCR; TCRdb keeps only in-frame clonotypes and omits some of them. The sample carries roughly 15,000 clones, 80% to 95% recorded once. Material: CD8+ T cells from blood, obtained before liver transplant. The receptors were sampled from a human donor who received a liver transplant.

The chain carries TRBV29-1 and TRBJ2-7, with TRBD1 identical over 9 bases. Germline trimming cut 6 bases from V and 3 bases from J; bases unmatched to any gene: 9. The germline gives CDR1 SQVTM, CDR2 ANQGSEA. The CDR3 totals 14 residues. The CDR3 DNA follows: TGCAGCGTAATTACCGGGACAGGGTTCTACGAGCAGTACTTC. It is translated as CSVITGTGFYEQYF.

This rearrangement joins TRBV19 to TRBJ2-7; D is tentatively TRBD1 or TRBD2 (5 bases each). V dropped 5 bases and J dropped 0 bases, with 14 bases sitting between them. This CDR3 region has 15 residues. The germline gives CDR1 LNHDA, CDR2 SQIVND (reference sequence). DNA for the CDR3: TGTGCCAGTAGTCTATGGGACGGTAGCTCCTACGAGCAGTACTTC. Translating gives CASSLWDGSSYEQYF.